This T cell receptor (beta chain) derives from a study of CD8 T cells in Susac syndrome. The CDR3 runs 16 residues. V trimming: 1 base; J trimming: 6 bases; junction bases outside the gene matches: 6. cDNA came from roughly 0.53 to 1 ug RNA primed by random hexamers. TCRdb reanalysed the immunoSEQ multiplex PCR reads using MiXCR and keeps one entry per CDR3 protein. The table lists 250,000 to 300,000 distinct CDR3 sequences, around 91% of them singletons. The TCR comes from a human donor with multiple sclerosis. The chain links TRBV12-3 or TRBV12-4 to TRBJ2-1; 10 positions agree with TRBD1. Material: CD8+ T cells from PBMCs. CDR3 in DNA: TGTGCCAGCAGTTTAGTTTTGGGGACAGGGGTCAATGAGCAGTTCTTC. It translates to CASSLVLGTGVNEQFF.